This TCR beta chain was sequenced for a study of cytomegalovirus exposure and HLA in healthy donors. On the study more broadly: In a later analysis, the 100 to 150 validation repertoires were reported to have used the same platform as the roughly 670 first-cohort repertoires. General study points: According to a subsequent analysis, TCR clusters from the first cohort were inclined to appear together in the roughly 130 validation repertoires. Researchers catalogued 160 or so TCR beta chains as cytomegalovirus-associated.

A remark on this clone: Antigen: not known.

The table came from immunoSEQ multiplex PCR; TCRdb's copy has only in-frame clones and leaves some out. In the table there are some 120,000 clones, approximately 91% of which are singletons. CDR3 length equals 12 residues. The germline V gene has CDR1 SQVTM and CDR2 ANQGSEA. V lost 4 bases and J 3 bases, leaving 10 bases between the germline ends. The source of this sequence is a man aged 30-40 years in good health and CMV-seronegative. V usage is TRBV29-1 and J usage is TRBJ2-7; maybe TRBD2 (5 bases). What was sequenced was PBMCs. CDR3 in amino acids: CSVAEGLYEQYF. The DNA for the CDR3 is TGCAGCGTTGCCGAGGGCCTCTACGAGCAGTACTTC.